This T cell receptor beta chain was sequenced in a study of a mutant IDH1 vaccine in newly diagnosed glioma. Points from the study as a whole: Shifts in the top peripheral T cell clonotypes seemed unrelated to pseudoprogression.

Assay used: immunoSEQ multiplex PCR; TCRdb lists only in-frame clones, some missing. The sample includes about 64,000 clones, 60% to 75% of them seen just once. Note on this clone: Its antigen is not identified.

Time point defined: week 35, safety follow-up. All doses held 300 ug of mutant IDH1 20-mer peptide, with topical imiquimod. Scheduled for weeks 1, 3, 5, 7, 11, 15, 19 and 23, eight vaccinations were given to patients. New IDH1-mutant, ATRX-lost WHO grade 3 or 4 astrocytomas occurred in donors. Here the sequenced sample was PBMCs, taken from a glioma patient whose treatment included an IDH1 peptide vaccine. The sequence was obtained from a man over 45 with glioma.

The CDR3 nucleotides are TGTGCCAGCAGTGAAAAGGGAGGTGAGCAGTTCTTC. Its translation is CASSEKGGEQFF. The chain couples TRBV6-1 to TRBJ2-1; D is perhaps TRBD2 (6 bases). The CDR3 length is 12 residues. Germline-derived CDR1 and CDR2 are MNHNS and SASEGT. V was shortened by 2 bases and J by 9 bases, with 8 bases between the two germline ends.